This record looks at one TCR beta chain sequence and its context. Under the authors' procedure: Counts of nucleated cells, estimated from reference gene primer amplification, were obtained. Using immunoSEQ multiplex PCR, the repertoire was profiled, and TCRdb retains in-frame clones only, with some absent. V and J calls and clone size are as listed in that table; D and trimming were resolved from the DNA. Found here are around 230,000 clones, approximately 80% of them singletons; the top ten hold about 15%. This record comes from a study of blood T cell repertoires in COVID-19. Study-wide context: Material from acute and convalescent COVID-19 was sourced from the United States, Italy and Spain.

From germline, CDR1 is GTSNPN and CDR2 SVGIG (reference sequence). The V gene end was trimmed by 1 base and the J gene end by 6 bases; junction bases not matched to a gene: 3. There are 13 residues in the CDR3. The sequenced sample was PBMCs or T cells enriched from blood (not recorded which). The clonotype originates from a man aged 40-55 years who had recovered from COVID-19. This chain uses TRBV30 with TRBJ1-2; TRBD1 aligns across 9 bases. As DNA, the CDR3 is TGTGCCTGGAGTGAACAGGGGGCAGATGGCTACACCTTC. Translated: CAWSEQGADGYTF.